This T cell receptor (beta chain) was documented in a study of Graves' ophthalmopathy and Graves' hyperthyroidism. For the study at large: The collection of peripheral blood took place at initial diagnosis, before any treatment.

RNA served as the template for amplifying TCR beta CDR3 regions. The first-round RT-PCR employed HTBI primers together with the Qiagen OneStep RT-PCR kit. A multiplex PCR was then performed as the second round. TCRdb reanalysed the multiplex PCR reads using MiXCR and keeps one entry per CDR3 protein. The sample lists tens of thousands of distinct CDR3 sequences, around 45% seen once, with approximately 23% in the top ten. Notes on the study in general: Ophthalmopathy progression was predicted with approximately 64% sensitivity and approximately 72% specificity.

Under 3 months in duration, the ophthalmopathy in affected donors had moderate-to-severe activity, CAS ≥3 and NOSPECS ≥4. The CDR3 has 13 residues. Germline V gene data show CDR1 as SGHRS and CDR2 as YFSETQ. Of note for this clonotype: Its antigen is undetermined. A junction end diverges from the germline sequence, so it may reflect a read error.

This chain connects TRBV5-1 to TRBJ1-4; D unclear. The sequencing input was peripheral blood. This TCR derives from an adult man with Graves' ophthalmopathy. The CDR3 sequence: CACSLGGGEKLFF. CDR3 DNA sequence: TGCGCCTGCAGCTTGGGCGGTGGTGAAAAACTGTTCTTT.